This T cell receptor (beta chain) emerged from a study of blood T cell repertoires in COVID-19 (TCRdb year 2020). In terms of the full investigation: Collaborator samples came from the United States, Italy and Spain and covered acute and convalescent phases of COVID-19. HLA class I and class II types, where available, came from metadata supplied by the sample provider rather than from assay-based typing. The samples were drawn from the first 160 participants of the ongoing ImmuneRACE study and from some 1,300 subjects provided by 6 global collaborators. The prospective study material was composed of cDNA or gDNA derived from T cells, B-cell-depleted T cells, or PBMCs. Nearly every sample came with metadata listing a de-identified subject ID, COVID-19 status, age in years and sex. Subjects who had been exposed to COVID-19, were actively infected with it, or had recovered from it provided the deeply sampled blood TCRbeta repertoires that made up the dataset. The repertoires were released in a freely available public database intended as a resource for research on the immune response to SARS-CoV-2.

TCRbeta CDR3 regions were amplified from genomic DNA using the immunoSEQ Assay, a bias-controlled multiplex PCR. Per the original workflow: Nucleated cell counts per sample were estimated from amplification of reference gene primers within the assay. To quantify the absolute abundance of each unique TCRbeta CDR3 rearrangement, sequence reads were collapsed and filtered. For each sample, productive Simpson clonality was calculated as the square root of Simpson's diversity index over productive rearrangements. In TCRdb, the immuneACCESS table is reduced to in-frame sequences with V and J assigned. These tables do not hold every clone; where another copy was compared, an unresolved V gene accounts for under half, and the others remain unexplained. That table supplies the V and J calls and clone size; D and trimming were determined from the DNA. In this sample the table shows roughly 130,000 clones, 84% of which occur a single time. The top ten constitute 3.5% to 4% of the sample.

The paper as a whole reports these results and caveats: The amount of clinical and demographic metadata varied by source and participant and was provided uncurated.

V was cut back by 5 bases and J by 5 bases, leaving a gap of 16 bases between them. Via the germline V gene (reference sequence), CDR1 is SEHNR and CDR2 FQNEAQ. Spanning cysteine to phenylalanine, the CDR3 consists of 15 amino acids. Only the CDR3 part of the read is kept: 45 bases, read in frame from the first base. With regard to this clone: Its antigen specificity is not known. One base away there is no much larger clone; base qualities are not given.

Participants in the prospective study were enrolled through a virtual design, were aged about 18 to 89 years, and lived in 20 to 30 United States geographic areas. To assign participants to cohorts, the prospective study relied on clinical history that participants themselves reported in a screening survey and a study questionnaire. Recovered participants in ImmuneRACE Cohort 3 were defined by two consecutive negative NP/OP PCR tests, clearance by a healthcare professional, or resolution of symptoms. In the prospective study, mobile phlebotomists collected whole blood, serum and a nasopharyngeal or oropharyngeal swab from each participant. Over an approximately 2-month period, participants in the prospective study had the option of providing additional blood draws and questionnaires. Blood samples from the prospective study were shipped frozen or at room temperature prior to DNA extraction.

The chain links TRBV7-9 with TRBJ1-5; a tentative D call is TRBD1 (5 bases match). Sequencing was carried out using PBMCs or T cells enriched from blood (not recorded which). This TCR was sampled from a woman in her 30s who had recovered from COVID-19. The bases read TGTGCCAGCAGCCCCGGGGTAGGGGAGGATCAGCCCCAGCATTTT. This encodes CASSPGVGEDQPQHF.